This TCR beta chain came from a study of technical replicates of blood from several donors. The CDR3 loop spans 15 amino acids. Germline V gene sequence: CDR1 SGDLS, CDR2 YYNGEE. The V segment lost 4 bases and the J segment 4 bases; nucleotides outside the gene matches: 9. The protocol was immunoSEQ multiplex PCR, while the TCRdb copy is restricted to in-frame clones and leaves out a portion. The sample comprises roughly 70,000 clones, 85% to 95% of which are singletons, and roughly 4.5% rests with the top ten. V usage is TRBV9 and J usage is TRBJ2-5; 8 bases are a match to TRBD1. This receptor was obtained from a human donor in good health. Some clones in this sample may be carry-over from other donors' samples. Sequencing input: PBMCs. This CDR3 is CASSPQGAARETQYF. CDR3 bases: TGTGCCAGCAGCCCCCAGGGGGCAGCAAGAGAGACCCAGTACTTC.